A single sample gave rise to the 5 T cell receptor beta chains below, sequenced in a study of HIV-infected patients and healthy controls. Roughly three months, about 14 weeks, into antiretroviral therapy, follow-up blood was collected. Whole blood was used without fractionation, so all unsorted peripheral T cells were included. cDNA was made from approximately 500 ng RNA using alpha and beta constant primers. Alpha and beta chain libraries were made separately by chain-specific third strand synthesis with multiplexing indices. From the 5' RACE reads, TCRdb called clonotypes with MiXCR, one entry per CDR3 protein. The sample has around 4,900 distinct CDR3 sequences, 5.5% seen once; the top ten hold 33%. The sequencing used blood, collected during antiretroviral therapy. These receptors were taken from an adult with HIV infection.

This clonotype is labeled as medium-sized. This chain uses TRBV4-1 with TRBJ1-2, with D maybe TRBD1 (5 bases). CDR1 MGHRA and CDR2 YSYEKL come from the germline V gene. This CDR3 region has 16 residues. V was shortened by 0 bases and J by 6 bases, with 17 bases between the two germline ends. In DNA form, the CDR3 reads TGCGCCAGCAGCCAAGATCAGACAGCCAAACTGGATGGCTACACCTTC. It encodes CASSQDQTAKLDGYTF.

This clonotype was observed at least ten times. The chain uses TRBV30 and TRBJ1-2; D remains ambiguous. The germline V gene encodes CDR1 GTSNPN and CDR2 SVGIG (reference sequence). V lost 0 bases and J 2 bases, leaving 7 bases between the germline ends. CDR3 length: 13 residues. The CDR3 DNA sequence: TGTGCCTGGAGTGTTCTGGGGAACTATGGCTACACCTTC. It translates to CAWSVLGNYGYTF.

This clonotype counts as medium-sized. The chain combines TRBV7-2 with TRBJ1-1; perhaps TRBD1 as D (6 bases). V was clipped by 3 bases and J by 4 bases, with 12 bases between them. The CDR3 covers 14 residues. Germline V gene sequence: CDR1 SGHTA, CDR2 FQGNSA. The CDR3 protein is CASSFRGAGTEAFF. The CDR3 bases are TGTGCCAGCAGCTTTAGGGGGGCAGGCACTGAAGCTTTCTTT. Together with reference TRBV7-2 and TRBJ1-1, the CDR3 gives the full variable domain: GAGVSQSPSNKVTEKGKDVELRCDPISGHTALYWYRQSLGQGLEFLIYFQGNSAPDKSGLPSDRFSAERTGGSVSTLTIQRTQQEDSAVYLCASSFRGAGTEAFFGQGTRLTVV.

This clonotype is medium-sized within its sample. The V gene is TRBV27, the J gene TRBJ1-1; the match to TRBD1 covers 7 bases. The V segment lost 6 bases and the J segment 10 bases; nucleotides outside the gene matches: 17. Germline V gene lookup returns CDR1 MNHEY and CDR2 SMNVEV (reference sequence). CDR3 length: 15 residues. The CDR3 region is CASSQQKQGYSGAFF. CDR3 DNA: TGTGCCAGCAGCCAACAAAAACAGGGGTACTCAGGAGCTTTCTTT.

The sample holds a few counts of this clonotype. This chain joins TRBV6-5 and TRBJ2-7; 9 positions agree with TRBD2. The CDR3 totals 15 residues. The V and J ends lost 7 bases and 3 bases, in that order; junction bases with no gene match: 10. Looked up from germline, CDR1 is MNHEY and CDR2 is SVGAGI. The CDR3 here is CASKFETSGNYEQYF. The CDR3 nucleotides are TGTGCCAGCAAGTTCGAGACTAGCGGTAACTACGAGCAGTACTTC.